Following are 6 T cell receptor beta chains from one sample sequenced in a study of CD8+ T cells in alopecia areata (dated by TCRdb to 2016 to 2018). Receptors were amplified or captured by the immunoSEQ multiplex PCR assay. For TCR sequencing, RNA was extracted from every sample and reverse transcribed into cDNA to serve as template. TCRdb took over this immuneACCESS table, retaining in-frame rearrangements with V and J assigned. Such tables are incomplete; in checked studies, under half of the missing clones stem from an unresolved V gene, and the remainder is unexplained. The sample table records some 200,000 clones; roughly 64% of these occur just once. The ten top clones hold around 12% of the sample. Explained via the paper, the time point label denotes: less than 30 weeks on oral tofacitinib. This specimen's treatment or condition label, interpreted: oral pan-JAK inhibitor, 5-10 mg twice daily.

This specimen was CD8+ T cells sorted from blood, taken at week 24, from a patient treated with tofacitinib. These receptors came from a human donor with alopecia areata.

The rearrangement uses TRBV2 and TRBJ1-2; D might be TRBD1 (5 bases). The CDR3 runs 13 residues. Germline V gives CDR1 SNHLY, CDR2 FYNNEI. DNA of the CDR3: TGTGCGACAACAAAGGGGACGGACTATGGCTACACCTTC. Translation: CATTKGTDYGYTF.

The genes are TRBV30 and TRBJ1-6; D is uncertain. CDR1 and CDR2 (germline): GTSNPN, SVGIG (reference sequence). CDR3 length: 13 amino acids. Trimming cost V 5 bases and J 5 bases, with 10 bases left between them. CDR3 amino acids: CAWGLVDNSPLHF. In nucleotides, the CDR3 is TGTGCCTGGGGACTAGTGGATAATTCACCCCTCCACTTT.

The chain couples TRBV19 to TRBJ1-4, with D possibly TRBD1 on 5 matching bases. V lost 7 bases and J lost 12, with 21 bases in between. CDR1 is LNHDA and CDR2 is SQIVND in the germline V gene (reference sequence). The CDR3 runs 14 residues. CDR3 loop: CASIDPGTPLELFF. Written as DNA, the CDR3 is TGTGCCAGTATCGATCCCGGGACCCCGCTCGAACTGTTTTTT.

V is TRBV4-1 and J is TRBJ1-1, with 7 nucleotides matching TRBD1. The CDR3 has 14 residues. J was trimmed by 1 base and V by 3 bases; bases with no gene match: 2. The germline V gene encodes CDR1 MGHRA and CDR2 YSYEKL. In nucleotides, the CDR3 is TGCGCCAGCAGCCAGGGACAGCCGAACACTGAAGCTTTCTTT. Translation: CASSQGQPNTEAFF.

The J gene is TRBJ2-1, the V gene TRBV27; D is perhaps TRBD2 (6 bases). The CDR3 is 13 amino acids. Trimming shortened V by 6 bases and J by 4 bases, and 10 bases separated the two germline ends. Germline CDR1 is MNHEY and CDR2 is SMNVEV (reference sequence). For the CDR3, the DNA is TGTGCCAGCAGCCCGGGGGTGTACAATGAGCAGTTCTTC. The encoded protein is CASSPGVYNEQFF.

Only a few counts were recorded for this clone. The chain is built from TRBV27 and TRBJ2-4; possible D gene TRBD1, 5 bases. Germline assignment: CDR1 MNHEY and CDR2 SMNVEV (reference sequence). This CDR3 contains 13 residues. V was clipped by 3 bases and J by 5 bases, with 8 bases between them. The CDR3 spells CASSFDSQNIQYF. The CDR3 DNA reads TGTGCCAGCAGTTTCGACAGCCAAAACATTCAGTACTTC.